The table lists the clone carrying this T cell receptor beta chain with a few counts. What it binds is unknown. The source of the sample is a study of response to subunit inactivated influenza vaccine. Germline V gene lookup returns CDR1 MGHRA and CDR2 YSYEKL. CDR3 length equals 13 residues. With 6 bases clipped from V and 7 bases from J, the junction kept 6 bases outside the gene matches. TCRdb used MiXCR to reprocess the RT-PCR reads, holding one entry per CDR3 protein. Of roughly 670,000 distinct CDR3 sequences in the sample, approximately 14% are singletons; the top ten hold 7.6%. General study results and limits: Each seasonal flu vaccination may recruit only limited new T cells, authors suggested.

The chain recombines TRBV4-1 with TRBJ1-1, with 9 bases matching TRBD1. This sample comprised PBMCs from blood, obtained around two weeks before vaccination. This sequence originates from a man in his fifties or sixties who received an inactivated influenza vaccine. Here the CDR3 reads CASSRQGVSEAFF. The CDR3 DNA is TGCGCCAGCAGTCGACAGGGGGTTAGTGAAGCTTTCTTT.